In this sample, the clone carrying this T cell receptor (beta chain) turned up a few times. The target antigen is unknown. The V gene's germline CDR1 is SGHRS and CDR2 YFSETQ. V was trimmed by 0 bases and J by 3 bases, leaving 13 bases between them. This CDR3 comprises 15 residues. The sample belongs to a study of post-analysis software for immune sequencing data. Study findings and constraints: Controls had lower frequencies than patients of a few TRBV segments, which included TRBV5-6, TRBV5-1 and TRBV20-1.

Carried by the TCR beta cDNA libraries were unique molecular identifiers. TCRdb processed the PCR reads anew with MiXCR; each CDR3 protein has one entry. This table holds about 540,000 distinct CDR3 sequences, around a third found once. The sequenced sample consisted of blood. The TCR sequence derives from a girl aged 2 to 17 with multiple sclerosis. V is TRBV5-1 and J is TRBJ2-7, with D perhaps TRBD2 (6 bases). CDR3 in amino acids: CASSLGGAALYEQYF. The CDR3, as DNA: TGCGCCAGCAGCTTGGGCGGGGCAGCTCTCTACGAGCAGTACTTC.